This T cell receptor beta chain was identified in a study of blood T cells in healthy people across ages. This clonotype was seen at least ten times. Primers used in a second PCR of roughly 6 to 12 cycles were a sample-barcoded 5' primer and a J-beta primer mix. Tagging of each cDNA molecule was performed by a template-switch adaptor with 12 random nucleotides. TCRdb re-derived calls from the 5' RACE reads in MiXCR, one entry per CDR3 protein. In the table there are 650,000 to 700,000 distinct CDR3 sequences, approximately 30% of which are singletons. V was shortened by 3 bases and J by 2 bases, with 15 bases between the two germline ends. The CDR3 has 16 amino acids. Every sample had a minimum of 6.5 million PBMCs isolated.

The TCR sequence derives from a woman at least 80 years old in good health. The source material was blood. This chain links TRBV12-3 or TRBV12-4 with TRBJ2-3; D may match TRBD1 or TRBD2 (5 bases each). CDR3 sequence reads: CASSFKSGTHTDTQYF. The CDR3 nucleotides read TGTGCCAGCAGTTTTAAGTCTGGGACCCACACAGATACGCAGTATTTT.